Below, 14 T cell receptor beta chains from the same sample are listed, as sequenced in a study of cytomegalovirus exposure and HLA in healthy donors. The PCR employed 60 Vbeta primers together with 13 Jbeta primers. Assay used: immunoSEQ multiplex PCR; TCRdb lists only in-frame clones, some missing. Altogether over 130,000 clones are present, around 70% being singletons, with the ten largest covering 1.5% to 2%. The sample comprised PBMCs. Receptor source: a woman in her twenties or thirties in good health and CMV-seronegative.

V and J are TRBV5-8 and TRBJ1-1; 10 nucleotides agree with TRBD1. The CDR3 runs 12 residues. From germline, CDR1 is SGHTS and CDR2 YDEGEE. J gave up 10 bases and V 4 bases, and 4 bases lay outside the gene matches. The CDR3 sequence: CASSRTGGTAFF. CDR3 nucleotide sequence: TGTGCCAGCAGCAGGACAGGGGGTACAGCTTTCTTT.

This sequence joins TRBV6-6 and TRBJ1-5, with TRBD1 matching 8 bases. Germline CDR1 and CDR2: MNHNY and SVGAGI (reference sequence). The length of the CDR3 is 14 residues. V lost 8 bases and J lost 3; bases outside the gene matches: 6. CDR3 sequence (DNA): TGTGCCAGCGGGGGGACAGGAATCAATCAGCCCCAGCATTTT. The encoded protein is CASGGTGINQPQHF.

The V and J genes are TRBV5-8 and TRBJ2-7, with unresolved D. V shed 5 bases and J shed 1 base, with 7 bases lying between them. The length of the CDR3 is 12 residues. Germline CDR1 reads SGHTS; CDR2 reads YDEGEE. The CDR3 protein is CASSLSSYEQYF. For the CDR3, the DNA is TGTGCCAGCAGTCTAAGTTCCTACGAGCAGTACTTC.

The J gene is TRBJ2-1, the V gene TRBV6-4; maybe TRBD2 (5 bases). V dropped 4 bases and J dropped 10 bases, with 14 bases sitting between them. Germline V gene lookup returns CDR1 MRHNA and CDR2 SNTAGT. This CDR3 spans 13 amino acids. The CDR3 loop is CASSATPPGEQFF. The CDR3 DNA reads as TGTGCCAGCAGTGCGACCCCCCCGGGGGAGCAGTTCTTC.

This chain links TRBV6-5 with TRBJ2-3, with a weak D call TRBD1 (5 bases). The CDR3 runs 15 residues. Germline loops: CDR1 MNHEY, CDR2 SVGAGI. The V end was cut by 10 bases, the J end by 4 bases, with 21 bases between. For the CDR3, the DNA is TGTGCCACCTCTCAGCCAGGGATGGAAGCAGATACGCAGTATTTT. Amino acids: CATSQPGMEADTQYF.

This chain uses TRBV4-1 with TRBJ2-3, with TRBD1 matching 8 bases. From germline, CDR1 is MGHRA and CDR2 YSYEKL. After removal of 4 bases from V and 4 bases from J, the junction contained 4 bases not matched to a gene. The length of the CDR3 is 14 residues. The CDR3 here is CASSLGQGPDTQYF. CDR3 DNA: TGCGCCAGCAGCCTCGGACAGGGCCCAGATACGCAGTATTTT.

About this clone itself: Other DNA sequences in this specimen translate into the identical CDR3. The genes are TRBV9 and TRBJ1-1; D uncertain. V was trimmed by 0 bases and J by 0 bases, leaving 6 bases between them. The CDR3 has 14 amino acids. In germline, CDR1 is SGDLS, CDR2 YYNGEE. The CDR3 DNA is TGTGCCAGCAGCGTAGCGGGGTTGAACACTGAAGCTTTCTTT. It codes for CASSVAGLNTEAFF.

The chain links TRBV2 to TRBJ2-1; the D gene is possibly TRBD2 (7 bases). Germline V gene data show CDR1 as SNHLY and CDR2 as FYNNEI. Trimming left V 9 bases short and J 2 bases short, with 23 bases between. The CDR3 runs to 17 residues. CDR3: CARGGLVVDRPYNEQFF. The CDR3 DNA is TGTGCCAGGGGGGGGTTGGTTGTAGACAGGCCCTACAATGAGCAGTTCTTC.

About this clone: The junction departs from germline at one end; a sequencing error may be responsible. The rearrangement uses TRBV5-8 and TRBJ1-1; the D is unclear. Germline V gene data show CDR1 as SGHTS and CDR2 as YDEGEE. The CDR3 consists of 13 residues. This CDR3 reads CASRRLQNPEAFF. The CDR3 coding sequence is TGTGCCAGCAGAAGGTTACAGAACCCTGAAGCTTTCTTT.

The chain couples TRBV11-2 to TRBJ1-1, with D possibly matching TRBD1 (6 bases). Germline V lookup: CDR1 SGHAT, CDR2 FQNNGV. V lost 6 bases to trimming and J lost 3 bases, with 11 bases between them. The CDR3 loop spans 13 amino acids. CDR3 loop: CASRIQGDTEAFF. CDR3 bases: TGTGCCAGCAGAATACAGGGAGACACTGAAGCTTTCTTT.

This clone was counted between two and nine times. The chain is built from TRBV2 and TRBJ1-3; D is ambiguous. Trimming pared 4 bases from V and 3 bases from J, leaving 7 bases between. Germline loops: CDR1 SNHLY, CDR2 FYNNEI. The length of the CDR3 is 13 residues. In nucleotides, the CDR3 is TGTGCCAGCAGTGTAAGACTTGGAAACACCATATATTTT. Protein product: CASSVRLGNTIYF.

CDR3 DNA: TGTGCCAGCAGGCTAGAAGGATCGAATACGCAGTATTTT. It yields the protein CASRLEGSNTQYF. The V gene is TRBV7-3, the J gene TRBJ2-3; D is unclear. Germline V gene sequence: CDR1 SGHTA, CDR2 FQGTGA. The germline V and J ends were trimmed by 6 bases and 7 bases, with 14 bases remaining between them. The CDR3 totals 13 residues.

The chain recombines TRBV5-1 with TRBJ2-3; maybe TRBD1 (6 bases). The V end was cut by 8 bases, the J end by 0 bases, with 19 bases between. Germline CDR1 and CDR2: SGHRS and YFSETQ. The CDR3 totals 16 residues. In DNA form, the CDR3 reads TGCGCCAGTATCCCTGGAACAGGGTACAGCACAGATACGCAGTATTTT. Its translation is CASIPGTGYSTDTQYF.

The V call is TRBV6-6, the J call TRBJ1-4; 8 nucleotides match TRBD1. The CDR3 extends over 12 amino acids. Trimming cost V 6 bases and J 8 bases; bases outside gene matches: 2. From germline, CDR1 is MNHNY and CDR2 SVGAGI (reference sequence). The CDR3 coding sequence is TGTGCCAGCAGAGGACAGGGCGAAAAACTGTTTTTT. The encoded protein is CASRGQGEKLFF.